Listed here are 16 T cell receptor beta chains from one sample, sequenced in a study of T cell repertoires in cytomegalovirus infection. TCRdb used MiXCR to reprocess the reads, holding one entry per CDR3 protein. In the table there are about 450,000 distinct CDR3 sequences, 30% to 40% of which are singletons. The sequenced material came from PBMCs. The receptors come from a human donor in good health (CMV status not recorded). Some clones in this sample may be carry-over from other donors' samples.

There are many counts of this clonotype. This rearrangement joins TRBV12-3 or TRBV12-4 to TRBJ1-1, with no clear D. Trimming shortened V by 7 bases and J by 0 bases, and 9 bases separated the two germline ends. The CDR3 runs 13 residues. The CDR3 spells CASIQVLNTEAFF. In DNA form, the CDR3 reads TGTGCCAGCATTCAAGTATTGAACACTGAAGCTTTCTTT.

The gene calls are TRBV27 and TRBJ2-1; a weak D match, TRBD2 (5 bases). V lost 1 base, J lost 0 bases, and 10 bases lay in between. The CDR3 length is 16 residues. Germline CDR1 MNHEY, CDR2 SMNVEV (reference sequence). CDR3 coding DNA: TGTGCCAGCAGTTTATTCGAAGGGAGCTCCTACAATGAGCAGTTCTTC. It specifies CASSLFEGSSYNEQFF.

V is TRBV6-5 and J is TRBJ1-2; D not certain. The CDR3 is 15 amino acids. Germline loops: CDR1 MNHEY, CDR2 SVGAGI. The V gene lost 0 bases and the J gene lost 4 bases, with 12 bases spanning the gap. The CDR3 coding sequence is TGTGCCAGCAGTTACTCGACGGGCACCGGCTATGGCTACACCTTC. This sequence encodes CASSYSTGTGYGYTF.

This clonotype has a count of ten or more. The chain uses TRBV6-6 and TRBJ2-2; 7 nucleotides agree with TRBD1. Germline values: CDR1 MNHNY, CDR2 SVGAGI (reference sequence). The trim removed 4 bases at V and 7 bases at J, leaving 3 bases unmatched. This CDR3 spans 13 amino acids. The chain's CDR3 is CASSSDRVGELFF. CDR3 in DNA: TGTGCCAGCAGTTCCGACAGGGTCGGGGAGCTGTTTTTT.

A word on this clonotype: A single base separates this from a much larger clone, so it may be a read error. This CDR3 fails to terminate in the conserved phenylalanine or tryptophan, so it likely reflects a read error. The rearrangement links TRBV7-6 to TRBJ2-1; D is unclear. Trimming removed 4 bases from V and 10 bases from J, with 8 bases in between. The germline gives CDR1 SGHVS, CDR2 FNYEAQ. The CDR3 has 11 residues. The CDR3 sequence: CASSSPGEQFL. The CDR3 DNA is TGTGCCAGCAGCTCCCCGGGCGAGCAGTTCTTA.

This chain connects TRBV7-6 to TRBJ1-1; D is undetermined. Germline CDR1 is SGHVS and CDR2 is FNYEAQ. The CDR3 length is 15 residues. V lost 5 bases to trimming and J lost 0 bases, with 13 bases between them. The CDR3 protein is CASSTSPWMNTEAFF. CDR3 nucleotide sequence: TGTGCCAGCAGCACGTCCCCGTGGATGAACACTGAAGCTTTCTTT.

The chain employs TRBV6-1 and TRBJ1-1, with TRBD1 as a possible D gene (5 bases). CDR1 is MNHNS, CDR2 SASEGT, per germline. This CDR3 has 13 residues. V gave up 6 bases and J gave up 5 bases, with 13 bases separating them. CDR3 coding DNA: TGTGCCAGCAGCCCGGGGGGGAGGACTGAAGCTTTCTTT. Its translation: CASSPGGRTEAFF.

The CDR3 DNA is TGTGCCACCAGCAGAATATGGGGTAGCAATCAGCCCCAGCATTTT. Its translation is CATSRIWGSNQPQHF. This chain uses TRBV15 with TRBJ1-5; D gene ambiguous. CDR1 LNHNV and CDR2 YYDKDF come from the germline V gene (reference sequence). V was trimmed by 2 bases and J by 0 bases, leaving 8 bases between them. This CDR3 is 15 amino acids long.

This clonotype came up many times. V and J are TRBV12-3 or TRBV12-4 and TRBJ2-1, with D maybe TRBD1 (5 bases). CDR3 size: 13 residues. Trimming removed 5 bases from V and 9 bases from J, with 14 bases in between. The CDR3 DNA sequence: TGTGCCAGCAGTCATAGACAGTTTGGTGAGCAGTTCTTC. Protein sequence: CASSHRQFGEQFF.

In regard to this clonotype: The germline gene is not matched at one end of the junction; a read error may be the cause. J is TRBJ2-7 and V is TRBV19; 8 nucleotides align to TRBD1. The germline V gene encodes CDR1 LNHDA and CDR2 SQIVND (reference sequence). The CDR3 contains 13 residues. The DNA of the CDR3 is TGTGCCAGTAGTACCTCAGGGGGCTACGAGCATTACTTC. Protein sequence: CASSTSGGYEHYF.

This chain links TRBV15 with TRBJ2-7, with D perhaps being TRBD1 or TRBD2 (5 bases each). Trimming stripped 9 bases from V and 3 bases from J, with 18 bases between. This CDR3 is 14 amino acids long. The germline CDR1 and CDR2 sequences are LNHNV and YYDKDF (reference sequence). CDR3 sequence (DNA): TGTGCCACTAAGGTTGGGATGGGGGACTACGAGCAGTACTTC. Protein: CATKVGMGDYEQYF.

This clonotype was recorded a few times. This chain links TRBV28 with TRBJ1-1; 8 bases align to TRBD1. The CDR3 has 15 residues. The trim removed 6 bases at V and 4 bases at J, leaving 10 bases unmatched. Germline lookup yields CDR1 MDHEN and CDR2 SYDVKM. The CDR3 coding sequence is TGTGCCAGCAGCCCCCGGACAGGGCCGTTCACTGAAGCTTTCTTT. Amino acids: CASSPRTGPFTEAFF. The whole variable domain, filled in from reference TRBV28 and TRBJ1-1, reads DVKVTQSSRYLVKRTGEKVFLECVQDMDHENMFWYRQDPGLGLRLIYFSYDVKMKEKGDIPEGYSVSREKKERFSLILESASTNQTSMYLCASSPRTGPFTEAFFGQGTRLTVV.

Only a few counts were recorded for this clonotype. The chain joins TRBV30 to TRBJ1-2, with TRBD1 as a possible D gene (6 bases). This CDR3 has 14 residues. V was cut by 4 bases and J by 6 bases, with 18 bases left in between. Germline V gene sequence: CDR1 GTSNPN, CDR2 SVGIG (reference sequence). Here the CDR3 reads CAWNPGAGIHGYTF. The DNA for the CDR3 is TGTGCCTGGAACCCGGGGGCAGGGATTCATGGCTACACCTTC.

This clonotype was seen repeatedly, ten times or more. The CDR3 DNA reads TGTGCCAGCAGTTTACCGACAGGGGGCTTTTACCCTGAAGCTTTCTTT. Residues: CASSLPTGGFYPEAFF. The chain combines TRBV28 with TRBJ1-1, with 10 bases matching TRBD1. The length of the CDR3 is 16 residues. Per the germline V gene, CDR1 is MDHEN and CDR2 is SYDVKM. V was clipped by 2 bases and J by 6 bases; unmatched bases: 9.

This clonotype was found many times. This chain links TRBV7-8 with TRBJ2-3; 10 bases match TRBD2. There are 17 residues in the CDR3. V shed 3 bases and J 2 bases; nucleotides not matched to a gene: 8. The germline CDR1 and CDR2 sequences are SGHVS and FQNEAQ. The chain's CDR3 is CASSFPGLAVSTDTQYF. The CDR3 nucleotides are TGTGCCAGCAGCTTCCCCGGACTAGCGGTTTCCACAGATACGCAGTATTTT.

This rearrangement joins TRBV9 to TRBJ1-5; D uncertain. Trimming cost V 0 bases and J 4 bases, with 8 bases left between them. This CDR3 region has 14 residues. CDR1 SGDLS and CDR2 YYNGEE come from the germline V gene. This CDR3 is CASSVGPGNQPQHF. In DNA, the CDR3 is TGTGCCAGCAGCGTAGGTCCGGGGAATCAGCCCCAGCATTTT.